A selection of T cell receptor beta chains follows, all from one sample in a study of OX40 agonist ivuxolimab in advanced cancers. The assay was immunoSEQ multiplex PCR, and TCRdb's table has in-frame clones only and misses some. The table records under 65,000 clones, around 93% of them present only once. This material consisted of CD4+ or CD8+ T cells sorted from blood, taken in a trial of the OX40 agonist ivuxolimab. Receptors originate from an adult with an advanced solid tumor such as melanoma, head and neck, liver or kidney cancer. Both conserved end residues are part of each CDR3.

V gene,CDR3 protein
TRBV7-9,CASSTGITEAFF
TRBV19,CASSKSNSYSNQPQHF
TRBV5-4,CASSFQGGGFYEQYF
TRBV5-1,CASSLAVLAGGQETQYF
TRBV10-3,CAISEGDSSLYEQYF
TRBV9,CASSPRSGSNEQFF
TRBV29-1,CSVKRDTQYF
TRBV7-8,CASSLVQANQPQHF
TRBV7-2,CASSFRLAFTYNEQFF
TRBV7-9,CASSLSAASDTEAFF
TRBV5-4,CASSLLTSGKLYEQYF